This TCR beta chain appears in the sequencing data of a study of blood T cell repertoires in COVID-19. On the study more broadly: Some COVID-19 samples were acute and others convalescent; all came from the United States, Italy and Spain.

Assay used: immunoSEQ multiplex PCR; TCRdb lists only in-frame clones, some missing. Among approximately 350,000 clones, around 90% were seen once, and the ten largest hold less than 3.5%. The CDR3 loop spans 16 amino acids. CDR1 MNHEY and CDR2 SMNVEV come from the germline V gene (reference sequence). Trimming stripped 5 bases from V and 2 bases from J, with 16 bases between. The V call is TRBV27, the J call TRBJ1-3; D is perhaps TRBD1 (5 bases). The source of this sequence is a woman under 30 who had recovered from COVID-19. Sequencing used peripheral blood. The CDR3 loop is CASSPQVGATGNTIYF. Written as DNA, the CDR3 is TGTGCCAGCAGTCCACAAGTTGGGGCTACTGGAAACACCATATATTTT.